This T cell receptor (beta chain) appears in the sequencing data of a study of control samples from healthy donors and cancer patients. With V trimmed by 6 bases and J by 5 bases, 9 bases remained unmatched. CDR1 and CDR2 from the germline V gene are SQVTM and ANQGSEA. This CDR3 contains 14 residues. Sequencing used immunoSEQ multiplex PCR; TCRdb keeps in-frame clones, though not all of them. The sample lists roughly 100,000 clones, 75% to 90% occurring once. This receptor was obtained from a man aged 55 to 70 with lung cancer. The source material was PBMCs. This sequence joins TRBV29-1 and TRBJ2-5, with 10 bases that match TRBD2. The CDR3 is CSVQLAGSWETQYF. CDR3 DNA: TGCAGCGTCCAACTAGCGGGGTCTTGGGAGACCCAGTACTTC.